The clone carrying this TCR beta chain was detected ten times or more. Antigen: not known. TCRdb used MiXCR to reprocess the reads, holding one entry per CDR3 protein. The repertoire holds some 390,000 distinct CDR3 sequences, 15% to 20% seen once, with roughly 8.7% in the top ten. The data were taken from a study of T cell repertoires in cytomegalovirus infection. In the study overall: Public TCR beta signatures provided an indication of both CMV infection and a matching HLA type. Notes on the study in general: HLA-C-restricted CMV clonotypes gave the most frequent clonotype in two of eight donors. Summed frequency of shared TCR beta families picked out CMV carriers who also had the relevant HLA.

Trimming pared 8 bases from V and 5 bases from J, leaving 15 bases between. CDR3 length equals 13 residues. The chain links TRBV12-3 or TRBV12-4 to TRBJ1-2; no clear D. The sequenced sample consisted of PBMCs. This receptor was taken from a human donor in good health (CMV status not recorded). Some clones in this sample may be carry-over from other donors' samples. This CDR3 is CASGLQFSYGYTF. CDR3 sequence (DNA): TGTGCCAGCGGGTTACAGTTCTCATATGGCTACACCTTC.